These T cell receptor beta chains were read from a single sample in a study of T cell responses to AZD1222 COVID-19 vaccine. Sequencing used immunoSEQ multiplex PCR; TCRdb keeps in-frame clones, though not all of them. The sample records some 140,000 clones, about 90% being singletons. Sequencing was performed on peripheral blood, taken on day 0 of AZD1222 vaccination. These receptors all stem from an adult in good health. Each CDR3 is given with its conserved first and last residue. Each record gives: D gene, V gene, clone size, J gene, CDR3 DNA, CDR3 protein. The D gene is left open where the match is weak. A clone size is listed for some rows: how often the clone was seen (once, few, many), or a class if it is expanded.

>.|TRBV5-6|many|TRBJ2-2
TGTGCCAGCAGCTTCCCGCGGGGGAACACCGGGGAGCTGTTTTTT
CASSFPRGNTGELFF
>.|TRBV7-2|few|TRBJ1-6
TGTGCCAGCAGCTTAAAATCGGATTCACCCCTCCACTTT
CASSLKSDSPLHF
>TRBD1|TRBV11-2|.|TRBJ1-1
TGTGCCAGCAGCTTACCGACAGGGGCCACTGAAGCTTTCTTT
CASSLPTGATEAFF
>TRBD2|TRBV6-5|.|TRBJ2-1
TGTGCCAGCAGTTACGGCGGGAGTTCGTTCGATGAGCAGTTCTTC
CASSYGGSSFDEQFF
>.|TRBV11-2|.|TRBJ2-1
TGTGCCAGCAGCTCAGTCGGTTCGGTAAGGAAGCAGTTCTTC
CASSSVGSVRKQFF
>.|TRBV4-1|.|TRBJ1-3
TGCGCCAGCAGCCCACCGAATGGAAACACCATATATTTT
CASSPPNGNTIYF
>TRBD1|TRBV5-1|.|TRBJ2-6
TGCGCCAGCAGCGCGCCGGGACAGAGTCTCTCTGGGGCCAACGTCCTGACTTTC
CASSAPGQSLSGANVLTF
>.|TRBV10-2|.|TRBJ2-7
TGCGCCAGCAGTGGGATCTACGAGCAGTACTTC
CASSGIYEQYF
>.|TRBV6-6|.|TRBJ1-1
TGTGCCAGCAGTCCCGGGTTTTTTAAGGGGGGTAACACTGAAGCTTTCTTT
CASSPGFFKGGNTEAFF
>.|TRBV4-2|.|TRBJ1-4
TGTGCCAGCAGGGACCGAGATGAAAAACTGTTTTTT
CASRDRDEKLFF
>TRBD1|TRBV27|.|TRBJ1-1
TGTGCCAGCAGTTTAATGGCCTGGACAGGGGGAACGAACACTGAAGCTTTCTTT
CASSLMAWTGGTNTEAFF
>TRBD2|TRBV5-1|.|TRBJ2-1
TGCGCCAGCAGCGGTGCTGCGGGAGGGAACTTTTTCTACAATGAGCAGTTCTTC
CASSGAAGGNFFYNEQFF
>TRBD1|TRBV6-5|.|TRBJ1-1
TGTGCCAGCAGGATACAGGGGATGTACACTGAAGCTTTCTTT
CASRIQGMYTEAFF
>.|TRBV12-5|once|TRBJ2-1
TGTGCTAGTGGTCCCCCGATGGGTGAGCAGTTCTTC
CASGPPMGEQFF
>.|TRBV20-1|.|TRBJ1-1
TGCAGTGCTAGTAGCAGGGGCCGACAGGAGAACACTGAAGCTTTCTTT
CSASSRGRQENTEAFF
>TRBD1|TRBV28|.|TRBJ1-2
TGTGCCAGCAGGTCCCGGGACAGGGGGGTGGGTGGCTACACCTTC
CASRSRDRGVGGYTF
>TRBD1|TRBV6-4|.|TRBJ1-1
TGTGCCAGCAGCTCTACAGGGGCCGGGACTGAAGCTTTCTTT
CASSSTGAGTEAFF
>TRBD2|TRBV7-2|few|TRBJ2-2
TGTGCCAGCAGCTCCGGGACTAGCGCTCGCACCGGGGAGCTGTTTTTT
CASSSGTSARTGELFF
>.|TRBV6-5|.|TRBJ1-3
TGTGCCAGCATACCGGTGGGGGTCCGAGGAAACACCATATATTTT
CASIPVGVRGNTIYF
>.|TRBV10-2|.|TRBJ1-2
TGCGCCAGCAGTGATTACGGGCCCCAGGAGACGGGCTACACCTTC
CASSDYGPQETGYTF
>.|TRBV5-1|few|TRBJ1-6
TGCGCCAGCAGCTTGGATCCCGTAGCTGTTTCACCCCTCCACTTT
CASSLDPVAVSPLHF
>.|TRBV5-1|.|TRBJ2-2
TGCGCCAGCAGCTTGGTGGGACGAAACACCGGGGAGCTGTTTTTT
CASSLVGRNTGELFF
>TRBD1|TRBV27|.|TRBJ1-3
TGTGCCAGCAGTTTACAGGGGGCGGGAAACACCATATATTTT
CASSLQGAGNTIYF
>TRBD1|TRBV30|.|TRBJ2-1
TGTGCCTGGAGCGTAACAGGGGGGAGCTCCTACAATGAGCAGTTCTTC
CAWSVTGGSSYNEQFF
>.|TRBV18|few|TRBJ1-5
TGTGCCAGCTCAACCTCGAATAGCAATCAGCCCCAGCATTTT
CASSTSNSNQPQHF
>.|TRBV5-4|.|TRBJ1-1
TGTGCCAGCAGCTACCCTAGAAGGATGAACACTGAAGCTTTCTTT
CASSYPRRMNTEAFF
>.|TRBV19|once|TRBJ2-2
TGTGCCAGTAGTATCCACAGGGCGGCCGGGGAGCTGTTTTTT
CASSIHRAAGELFF
>.|TRBV6-5|.|TRBJ2-1
TGTGCCAGCAGTTCCCCGGGGGTATTTGTATATGAGCAGTTCTTC
CASSSPGVFVYEQFF
>.|TRBV28|.|TRBJ2-4
TGTGCCAGCAGTTTCCCAGGGCAAAACATTCAGTACTTC
CASSFPGQNIQYF
>.|TRBV27|.|TRBJ1-6
TGTGCCAGCAGTTTAGCCAGCGCCTTGAATTCACCCCTCCACTTT
CASSLASALNSPLHF
>.|TRBV28|.|TRBJ1-2
TGTGCCAGCAGTCCCTCAGCAACAACTAACTATGGCTACACCTTC
CASSPSATTNYGYTF
>TRBD1|TRBV2|.|TRBJ1-5
TGTGCCAGCAGTGTCGGTCTCGACAGGGGGCGTATGGTTCAGCATTTT
CASSVGLDRGRMVQHF
>TRBD2|TRBV12-3/TRBV12-4|.|TRBJ2-7
TGTGCCAGCAGTTTAGGGGGGGGCGAGCAGTACTTC
CASSLGGGEQYF
>TRBD1|TRBV4-1|few|TRBJ1-1
TGCGCCAGCAGCCAAGTGCAGGGGGGCACTGAAGCTTTCTTT
CASSQVQGGTEAFF
>.|TRBV4-3|.|TRBJ1-1
TGCGCCAGCAGCCGGACGGAGAACACTGAAGCTTTCTTT
CASSRTENTEAFF
>.|TRBV7-2|.|TRBJ1-6
TGTGCCAGCAGCTCCCATCGTTGGAATTCACCCCTCCACTTT
CASSSHRWNSPLHF
>.|TRBV7-3|.|TRBJ2-6
TGTGCCAGCAGCTTAAGTGGGGGCAATTCCGTCTCTGGGGCCAACGTCCTGACTTTC
CASSLSGGNSVSGANVLTF
>.|TRBV19|.|TRBJ1-2
TGTGCCACCTCCAACAGGGTCGGTGACTATGGCTACACCTTC
CATSNRVGDYGYTF
>.|TRBV5-1|.|TRBJ1-4
TGCGCCAGCAGCTTGGTTGGGGATCGGGGTGAAAAACTGTTTTTT
CASSLVGDRGEKLFF
>TRBD1|TRBV5-4|once|TRBJ2-7
TGTGCCAGCAGGGCATCGGGGGGACAGGGGCCCGAGCAGTACTTC
CASRASGGQGPEQYF
>.|TRBV7-9|.|TRBJ1-1
TGTGCCAGCAGCCCCCGAGGTATGACCCCGAACACTGAAGCTTTCTTT
CASSPRGMTPNTEAFF
>.|TRBV7-6|.|TRBJ1-3
TGTGCCAGCAGCTTAGGGGAAGGGGGTCACTTCATGGTATCCGGAAACACCATATATTTT
CASSLGEGGHFMVSGNTIYF
>TRBD1|TRBV19|.|TRBJ2-2
TGTGCCAGTAGTTCTAGGGGGCATAGCACCGGGGAGCTGTTTTTT
CASSSRGHSTGELFF
>.|TRBV27|.|TRBJ1-2
TGTGCCAGCAGTTTAAACAGTTATCGTAAGGGCTACACCTTC
CASSLNSYRKGYTF
>TRBD1|TRBV4-1|.|TRBJ2-7
TGCGCCAGCAGCCACCGGACAGGGGACGAGCAGTACTTC
CASSHRTGDEQYF